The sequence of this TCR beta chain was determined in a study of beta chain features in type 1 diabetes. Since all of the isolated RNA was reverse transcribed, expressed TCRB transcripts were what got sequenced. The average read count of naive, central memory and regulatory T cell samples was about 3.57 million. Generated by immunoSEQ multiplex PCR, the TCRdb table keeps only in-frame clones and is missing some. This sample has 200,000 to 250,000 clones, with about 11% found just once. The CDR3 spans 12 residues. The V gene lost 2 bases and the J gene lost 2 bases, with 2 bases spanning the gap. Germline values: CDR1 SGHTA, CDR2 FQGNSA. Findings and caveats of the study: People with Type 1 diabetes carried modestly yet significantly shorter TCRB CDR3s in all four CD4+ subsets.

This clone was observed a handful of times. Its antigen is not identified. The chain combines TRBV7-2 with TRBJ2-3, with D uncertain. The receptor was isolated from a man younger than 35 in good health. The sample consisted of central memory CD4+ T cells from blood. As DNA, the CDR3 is TGTGCCAGCAGCTTACACACAGATACGCAGTATTTT. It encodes CASSLHTDTQYF.